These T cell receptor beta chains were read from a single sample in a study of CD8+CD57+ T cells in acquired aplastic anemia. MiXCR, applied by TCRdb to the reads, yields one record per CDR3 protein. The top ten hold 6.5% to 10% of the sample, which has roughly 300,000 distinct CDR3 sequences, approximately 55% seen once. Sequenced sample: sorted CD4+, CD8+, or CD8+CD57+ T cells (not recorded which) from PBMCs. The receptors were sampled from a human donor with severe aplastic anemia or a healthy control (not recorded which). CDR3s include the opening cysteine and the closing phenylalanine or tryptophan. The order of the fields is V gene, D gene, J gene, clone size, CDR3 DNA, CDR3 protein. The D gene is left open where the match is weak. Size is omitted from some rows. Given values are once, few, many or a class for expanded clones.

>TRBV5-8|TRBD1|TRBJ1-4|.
TGTGCCAGCAGCGAGACAGGGGTGCAGTACGGTGAAAAACTGTTTTTT
CASSETGVQYGEKLFF
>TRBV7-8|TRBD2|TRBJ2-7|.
TGTGCCAGCAGCTTAGGTTATCGCGGGGGAAGGCCCTACGAGCAGTACTTC
CASSLGYRGGRPYEQYF
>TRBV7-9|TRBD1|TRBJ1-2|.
TGTGCCAGCAGCCTACCTACAGGGGGCAAAGGCTACACCTTC
CASSLPTGGKGYTF
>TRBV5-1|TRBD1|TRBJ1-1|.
TGCGCCAGCAGCCGGGACAGGGGCGTAGCTGAAGCTTTCTTT
CASSRDRGVAEAFF
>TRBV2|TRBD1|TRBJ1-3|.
TGTGCCAGCAGTGTGGACAGGGATCGATTTCCTGGAAACACCATATATTTT
CASSVDRDRFPGNTIYF
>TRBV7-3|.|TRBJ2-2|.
TGTGCCAGCAGGGCCCCGGGGGAGCTGTTTTTT
CASRAPGELFF
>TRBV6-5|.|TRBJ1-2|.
TGTGCCAGCAGTGTGGACGGGAACTATGGCTACACCTTC
CASSVDGNYGYTF
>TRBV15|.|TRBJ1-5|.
TGTGCCACCAGCAGTATGGGCAATCAGCCCCAGCATTTT
CATSSMGNQPQHF
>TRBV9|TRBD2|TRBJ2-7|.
TGTGCCAGCAGCAGCGGGAGGATCTCCTACGAGCAGTACTTC
CASSSGRISYEQYF
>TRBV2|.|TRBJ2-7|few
TGTGCCAGCAGTGAAGCGGGGGGTTCCTACGAGCAGTACTTC
CASSEAGGSYEQYF
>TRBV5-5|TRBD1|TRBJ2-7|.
TGTGCCAGCAGCGGGACAGGTCGGTCAGAGGGCTACGAGCAGTACTTC
CASSGTGRSEGYEQYF
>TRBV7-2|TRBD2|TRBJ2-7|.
TGTGCCAGCAGCTTAGGTCGTCGACTAGCGGGGGAAGGAGACCACGAGCAGTACTTC
CASSLGRRLAGEGDHEQYF
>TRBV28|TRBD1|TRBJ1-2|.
TGTGCCAGCAGTTTAACAGGGGGCGGTCATGGCTACACCTTC
CASSLTGGGHGYTF
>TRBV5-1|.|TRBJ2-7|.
TGCGCCAGCAGCTTACAGGGAGAGCGGGCCAATACCGAGCAGTACTTC
CASSLQGERANTEQYF
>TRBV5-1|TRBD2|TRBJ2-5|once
TGCGCCAGCAGCCCAAGGGGACTTACGGGGGGAATTCAAGAGACCCAGTACTTC
CASSPRGLTGGIQETQYF
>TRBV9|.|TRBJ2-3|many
TGTGCCAGCAGCGTCGGGGCGGTCGGTCGCACAGATACGCAGTATTTT
CASSVGAVGRTDTQYF
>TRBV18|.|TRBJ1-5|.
TGTGCCAGCTCACACGGCCCAGGGTCGGATCAGCCCCAGCATTTT
CASSHGPGSDQPQHF
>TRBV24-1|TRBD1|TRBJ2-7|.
TGTGCCACCAGTGATTCCTCGCCCGGGACAGGCAACGAGCAGTACTTC
CATSDSSPGTGNEQYF
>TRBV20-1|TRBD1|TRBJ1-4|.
TGCAGTGCTAGAGATAGGGAAGGACAGGGGCTCGGAAAACTGTTTTTT
CSARDREGQGLGKLFF
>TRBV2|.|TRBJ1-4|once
TGTGCCAGCAGTGCCCGGACAGCAGCTTCTAATGAAAAACTGTTTTTT
CASSARTAASNEKLFF
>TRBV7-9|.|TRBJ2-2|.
TGTGCCAGCAGCTCGATGACAGGAGCCGGGGAGCTGTTTTTT
CASSSMTGAGELFF
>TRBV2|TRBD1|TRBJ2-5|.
TGTGCCAGCGTCCAGGGGGTAAAGACCCAGTACTTC
CASVQGVKTQYF
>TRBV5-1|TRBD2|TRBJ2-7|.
TGCGCCAGCAGCTCCCGGGGGGCGGGAGGAGCTTCCGAGCAGTACTTC
CASSSRGAGGASEQYF
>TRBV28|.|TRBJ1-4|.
TGTGCCACCCTACTTGCAACTAATGAAAAACTGTTTTTT
CATLLATNEKLFF
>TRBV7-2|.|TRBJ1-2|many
TGTGCCAGCAGCTTAGGGCAGGGCTGGGGCTACACCTTC
CASSLGQGWGYTF
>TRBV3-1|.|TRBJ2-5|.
TGTGCCAGCAGCCAAGGCCCCGGACAGAGGTACCAAGAGACCCAGTACTTC
CASSQGPGQRYQETQYF
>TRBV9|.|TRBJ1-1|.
TGTGCCAGCTCACGCGACAGATTGGGTGGATCGACTGAAGCTTTCTTT
CASSRDRLGGSTEAFF
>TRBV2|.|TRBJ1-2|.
TGTGCCAGCAGTGGAGGCACGGCGGCGAAGGGTGGCTACACCTTC
CASSGGTAAKGGYTF
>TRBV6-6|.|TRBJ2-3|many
TGTGCCAGCAGTTACTCGGTGGATACGCAGTATTTT
CASSYSVDTQYF
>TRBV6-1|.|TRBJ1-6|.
TGTGCCAGCAGTTACTCGGTAGGGGAAAAAGGATCCCTCCACTTT
CASSYSVGEKGSLHF
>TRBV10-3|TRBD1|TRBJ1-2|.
TGTGCCATCAGTGAGTCGTTCGGACAGGGGGCGAGGAGCTACACCTTC
CAISESFGQGARSYTF
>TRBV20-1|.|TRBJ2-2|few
TGCAGTGCTATCCCGGAGAACACCGGGGAGCTGTTTTTT
CSAIPENTGELFF
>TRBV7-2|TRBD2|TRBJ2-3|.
TGTGCCAGCGGGCTAGCGGGAGGCACGCAGTATTTT
CASGLAGGTQYF
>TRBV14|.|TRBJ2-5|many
TGTGCCAGCAGCCACACTTGGGAGACCCAGTACTTC
CASSHTWETQYF
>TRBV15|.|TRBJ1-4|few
TGTGCCACCAGCAGGGTAGCGGGAAAAGAAAAACTGTTTTTT
CATSRVAGKEKLFF
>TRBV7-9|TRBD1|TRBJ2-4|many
TGTGCCAGCAGCTTCCCCCTACAGGGGAACAAAAACATTCAGTACTTC
CASSFPLQGNKNIQYF
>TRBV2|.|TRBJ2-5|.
TGTGCCAGCAGTGAGGGCGTCCAGGGTGAGGAGACCCAGTACTTC
CASSEGVQGEETQYF
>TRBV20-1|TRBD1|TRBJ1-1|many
TGCAGTGCTAGAACGCCAGGGGGCTTGAACACTGAAGCTTTCTTT
CSARTPGGLNTEAFF
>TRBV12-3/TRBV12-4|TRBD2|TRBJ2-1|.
TGTGCCAGCAGTACCCACCTAGCGGGAGATTACAATGAGCAGTTCTTC
CASSTHLAGDYNEQFF
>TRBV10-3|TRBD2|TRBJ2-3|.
TGTGCCATCAGGGGAGGGACTAGCGATACGCAGTATTTT
CAIRGGTSDTQYF
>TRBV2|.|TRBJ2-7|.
TGTGCCAGCAGTGGGAGCAATGCCTACGAGCAGTACTTC
CASSGSNAYEQYF
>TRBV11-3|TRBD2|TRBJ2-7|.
TGTGCCAGCGCGCCGGGAGCGGGAGGGGACGAGCAGTACTTC
CASAPGAGGDEQYF
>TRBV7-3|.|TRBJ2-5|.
TGTGCCAGCAGCCGTTCCACGGGGGAGACCCAGTACTTC
CASSRSTGETQYF
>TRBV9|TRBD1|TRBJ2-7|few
TGTGCCAGCAGCGTAGTAGAGACAGGGGAGCAGTACTTC
CASSVVETGEQYF
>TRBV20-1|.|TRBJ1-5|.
TGCAGTGCTAGAGATCAAGAGGGCAATCAGCCCCAGCATTTT
CSARDQEGNQPQHF
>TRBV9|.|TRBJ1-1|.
TGTGCCAGCAGCGTAGTGCGGGGGGCGAACACTGGAGCTTTCTTT
CASSVVRGANTGAFF
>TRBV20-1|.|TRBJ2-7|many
TGCAGTGCTAGAGCGGATCACGACTACGAGCAGTACTTC
CSARADHDYEQYF
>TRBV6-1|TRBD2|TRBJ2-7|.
TGTGCCAGCAGTGAAGGGACTAGCGGGAGTGTCGAGCAGTACTTC
CASSEGTSGSVEQYF
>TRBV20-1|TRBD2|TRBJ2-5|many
TGCAGTGCTAGGAAGCGGGGGGGCCGAGAGACCCAGTACTTC
CSARKRGGRETQYF
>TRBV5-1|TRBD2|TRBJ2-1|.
TGCGCCAGCAGCTTGGGTTTGGGTTCTAGCGGGGTCGAGCAGTTCTTC
CASSLGLGSSGVEQFF
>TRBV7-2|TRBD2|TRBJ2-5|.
TGTGCCAGCAGCGTAGTTGCGGGGGAAGGAGAGACCCAGTACTTC
CASSVVAGEGETQYF
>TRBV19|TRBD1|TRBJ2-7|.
TGTGCCAGTAGTATTGAGACAGGGAGCTCCTACGAGCAGTACTTC
CASSIETGSSYEQYF
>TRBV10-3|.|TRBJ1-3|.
TGTGCCATCAGTGAGGCGGGCCTCGCTCTTGGAAACACCATATATTTT
CAISEAGLALGNTIYF
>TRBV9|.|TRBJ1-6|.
TGTGCCAGCAGCGCGCATGATTCACCCCTCCACTTT
CASSAHDSPLHF
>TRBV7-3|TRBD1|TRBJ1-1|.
TGTGCCAGCAGCACAGGGGGTGGCACTGAAGCTTTCTTT
CASSTGGGTEAFF